Described below is a single T cell receptor beta chain sequence and its context. The target antigen is unknown. As CD8+CD4-CCR7+CD45RA+ cells, naive CD8 T cells were sorted. With 3 bases clipped from V and 10 bases from J, the junction kept 11 bases outside the gene matches. Germline loops: CDR1 SEHNR, CDR2 FQNEAQ (reference sequence). There are 15 residues in the CDR3. TCRdb reprocessed the PCR reads with MiXCR, giving one entry per CDR3 protein. The table lists more than 450,000 distinct CDR3 sequences, over 20% of them singletons. This entry comes from a study of molecular identifiers for immune sequencing clone quantification. Study-level background: Five aliquots were made in replicates from the RNA of approximately 20,000 or 98,000 naive CD8 cells, and four were sequenced.

Overall study findings and caveats: Identical TCR molecules can share a barcode, and this sharing could underestimate highly expanded clone sizes. Clones exceeding 20 RNA copies carried over 99% of effector molecules but under 1% of naive-cell molecules.

The origin of this receptor is a human donor in good health. Some libraries in this study had Jurkat cell RNA spiked in. Source material: naive CD8+ T cells from blood, with Jurkat cell RNA spiked in. Subset indicated: FACS-sorted CD8+CD4-CCR7+CD45RA+ naive T cells. The V and J genes are TRBV7-9 and TRBJ2-1; 8 bases line up with TRBD2. CDR3 in DNA: TGTGCCAGCAGCTTTCTCGCGGGGGGCGGTAGGGAGCAGTTCTTC. It codes for CASSFLAGGGREQFF.